Each of the 28 T cell receptor beta chains below was sequenced from the same sample in a study of T cell changes during pregnancy in multiple sclerosis. Produced via immunoSEQ multiplex PCR; TCRdb's table is partial and in-frame only. The sample comprises about 75,000 clones, around 90% of which are singletons, and about 0.9% rests with the top ten. Material: peripheral blood, obtained in the first trimester of pregnancy. The receptors shown here come from a female donor in good health, enrolled as a control in a pregnancy study.

The rearrangement uses TRBV2 and TRBJ1-5; D unclear. The germline gives CDR1 SNHLY, CDR2 FYNNEI. The V gene lost 4 bases and the J gene lost 4 bases, with 5 bases spanning the gap. The CDR3 is 12 residues long. CDR3: CASSASNQPQHF. DNA for the CDR3: TGTGCCAGCAGTGCTTCGAATCAGCCCCAGCATTTT.

This chain joins TRBV9 and TRBJ2-1, with TRBD2 identical over 14 bases. With V trimmed by 0 bases and J by 4 bases, 3 bases remained unmatched. CDR1 is SGDLS and CDR2 is YYNGEE in the germline V gene. CDR3 length: 17 amino acids. The CDR3 nucleotides are TGTGCCAGCAGCGTAGAGACTAGCGGGAGGGGGTACAATGAGCAGTTCTTC. As protein: CASSVETSGRGYNEQFF. Using reference TRBV9 and TRBJ2-1 for the parts outside the CDR3, the full variable domain is DSGVTQTPKHLITATGQRVTLRCSPRSGDLSVYWYQQSLDQGLQFLIQYYNGEERAKGNILERFSAQQFPDLHSELNLSSLELGDSALYFCASSVETSGRGYNEQFFGPGTRLTVL.

In this sample, this clone turned up once. This chain links TRBV6-5 with TRBJ2-7; 9 nucleotides match TRBD1. The V gene end was trimmed by 4 bases and the J gene end by 2 bases; junction bases not matched to a gene: 6. CDR1 is MNHEY, CDR2 SVGAGI, per germline. This CDR3 is built from 15 residues. The CDR3 loop is CASSFYRTGAYEQYF. For the CDR3, the DNA is TGTGCCAGCAGTTTTTATCGGACAGGGGCCTACGAGCAGTACTTC.

The chain employs TRBV2 and TRBJ2-1; no reliable D call. CDR3 length equals 16 residues. Trimming removed 5 bases from V and 0 bases from J, with 14 bases in between. Germline V gene sequence: CDR1 SNHLY, CDR2 FYNNEI. The CDR3 loop is CASSLRLLSSYNEQFF. In nucleotides, the CDR3 is TGTGCCAGCAGTCTCAGGTTGCTGAGCTCCTACAATGAGCAGTTCTTC.

J is TRBJ1-1 and V is TRBV18; D gene unclear. CDR3 length equals 13 residues. V was trimmed by 3 bases and J by 7 bases, leaving 12 bases between them. Germline V gene lookup returns CDR1 KGHSH and CDR2 LQKENI. The CDR3 nucleotides are TGTGCCAGCTCACCCCTCCCGATAGTTGAAGCTTTCTTT. This encodes CASSPLPIVEAFF.

This chain joins TRBV4-1 and TRBJ1-6; 9 positions match TRBD1. The germline V gene has CDR1 MGHRA and CDR2 YSYEKL. CDR3 length: 17 residues. Losses at the gene ends were 1 base for V and 10 bases for J; bases not matched to a gene: 11. The CDR3 reads CASSQGPPGQGISPLHF. The CDR3, as DNA: TGCGCCAGCAGCCAAGGCCCACCGGGACAGGGCATCTCACCCCTCCACTTT.

This chain joins TRBV19 and TRBJ2-5; 7 nucleotides match TRBD1. CDR3 length: 16 residues. Germline loops: CDR1 LNHDA, CDR2 SQIVND (reference sequence). With 6 bases clipped from V and 4 bases from J, the junction kept 14 bases outside the gene matches. The CDR3 sequence: CASRMGWGTEGETQYF. CDR3 DNA sequence: TGTGCCAGTAGGATGGGTTGGGGGACAGAAGGAGAGACCCAGTACTTC.

CDR3 residues: CASSFPGGANNEQFF. CDR3 nucleotides: TGTGCCAGCAGTTTTCCAGGAGGGGCGAACAATGAGCAGTTCTTC. V usage is TRBV27 and J usage is TRBJ2-1; D possibly corresponds to TRBD2 (6 bases). Trimming took off 3 bases at V and 5 bases at J, with 14 bases between the two ends. The CDR3 covers 15 residues. The germline V gene has CDR1 MNHEY and CDR2 SMNVEV (reference sequence).

The rearrangement links TRBV28 to TRBJ2-1, with TRBD2 identical over 9 bases. The CDR3 sequence is 16 residues long. Trimming cost V 5 bases and J 2 bases; bases outside gene matches: 7. CDR1 is MDHEN and CDR2 is SYDVKM in the germline V gene. The DNA of the CDR3 is TGTGCCAGCAGTGCCTCTAGCGGGACTACCTACAATGAGCAGTTCTTC. Translation: CASSASSGTTYNEQFF.

The chain combines TRBV19 with TRBJ2-3; D unresolved. The CDR3 extends over 15 amino acids. Germline CDR1 and CDR2: LNHDA and SQIVND (reference sequence). V lost 3 bases and J lost 0, with 10 bases in between. The CDR3 DNA reads as TGTGCCAGTAGTATGCTCGGGTCTAGCACAGATACGCAGTATTTT. This sequence encodes CASSMLGSSTDTQYF.

This chain connects TRBV7-8 to TRBJ2-1, with 8 nucleotides matching TRBD2. CDR1 is SGHVS, CDR2 FQNEAQ, per germline. The CDR3 consists of 15 residues. The V and J ends lost 6 bases and 4 bases, in that order; junction bases with no gene match: 8. CDR3 coding DNA: TGTGCCAGCAGGCCTCGAGCGGGAGTGTACAATGAGCAGTTCTTC. It yields the protein CASRPRAGVYNEQFF.

This clone has just a few counts. The chain recombines TRBV12-5 with TRBJ2-5; 7 nucleotides agree with TRBD1. Germline lookup yields CDR1 LGHNT and CDR2 FRNRAP. Trimming cost V 6 bases and J 3 bases; bases outside gene matches: 7. CDR3 length equals 14 residues. CDR3 coding DNA: TGTGCTAGTGGCCGCGGACAGGCCGAAGAGACCCAGTACTTC. It codes for CASGRGQAEETQYF.

The chain recombines TRBV4-1 with TRBJ1-4; D call uncertain. The CDR3 consists of 15 residues. Per the germline V gene, CDR1 is MGHRA and CDR2 is YSYEKL. With 4 bases removed from V and 4 bases from J, the gap between germline ends came to 13 bases. CDR3 bases: TGCGCCAGCAGCCGACTCCATCCACTTAATGAAAAACTGTTTTTT. This translates into CASSRLHPLNEKLFF.

The chain combines TRBV5-6 with TRBJ1-2; 7 bases are a match to TRBD1. The CDR3 consists of 15 residues. The V segment lost 0 bases and the J segment 1 base; nucleotides outside the gene matches: 3. Per germline, CDR1 SGHDT and CDR2 YYEEEE. Here the CDR3 reads CASSLGGTDNYGYTF. The CDR3 DNA reads as TGTGCCAGCAGCTTGGGCGGGACAGATAACTATGGCTACACCTTC.

This rearrangement joins TRBV19 to TRBJ1-5; no reliable D call. V was trimmed by 9 bases and J by 8 bases, leaving 14 bases between them. In germline, CDR1 is LNHDA, CDR2 SQIVND (reference sequence). This CDR3 contains 12 residues. CDR3 amino acids: CASAGYREPQHF. The CDR3 bases are TGTGCCAGCGCCGGCTACCGGGAGCCCCAGCATTTT.

The chain employs TRBV21-1 and TRBJ2-4; the table calls TRBD2, which could not be checked here. TRBV21-1 is recorded as a pseudogene. The CDR3 totals 14 residues. The CDR3: CASSKGGGKNIQYF. The CDR3 coding sequence is TGTGCCAGCAGCAAAGGGGGAGGTAAAAACATTCAGTACTTC.

This chain links TRBV4-1 with TRBJ2-1; D is possibly TRBD2 (5 bases). Trimming removed 5 bases from V and 5 bases from J, with 19 bases in between. Germline lookup yields CDR1 MGHRA and CDR2 YSYEKL. The CDR3 is 16 amino acids. For the CDR3, the DNA is TGCGCCAGCAGCGGTGTTGGCGCGAGCGGAAACAATGAGCAGTTCTTC. Residues: CASSGVGASGNNEQFF.

The rearrangement joins TRBV7-9 to TRBJ1-4; possible D gene TRBD1, 6 bases. The CDR3 covers 17 residues. Germline V gives CDR1 SEHNR, CDR2 FQNEAQ (reference sequence). The V end was cut by 2 bases, the J end by 8 bases, with 21 bases between. CDR3 amino acids: CASSLLRRPQGKEKLFF. CDR3 in DNA: TGTGCCAGCAGCTTATTACGGCGGCCCCAGGGGAAGGAAAAACTGTTTTTT.

J is TRBJ2-1 and V is TRBV30, with 9 positions matching TRBD2. V shed 1 base and J 5 bases; nucleotides not matched to a gene: 6. Germline CDR1 GTSNPN, CDR2 SVGIG (reference sequence). The CDR3 is 15 residues long. The CDR3 bases are TGTGCCTGGAGTGACAGCGGGAGGTTCGACAATGAGCAGTTCTTC. The encoded protein is CAWSDSGRFDNEQFF.

V is TRBV15 and J is TRBJ2-6; 8 nucleotides align to TRBD1. The CDR3 spans 15 residues. Germline-derived CDR1 and CDR2 are LNHNV and YYDKDF (reference sequence). J gave up 2 bases and V 3 bases, and 0 bases lay outside the gene matches. The CDR3 coding sequence is TGTGCCACCAGCAGGACAGGGGCTGGGGCCAACGTCCTGACTTTC. Its protein product is CATSRTGAGANVLTF.

The gene calls are TRBV5-1 and TRBJ1-6; TRBD1 might be the D (6 bases). V was cut by 3 bases and J by 7 bases, with 11 bases left in between. There are 14 residues in the CDR3. Germline CDR1 is SGHRS and CDR2 is YFSETQ. CDR3 DNA sequence: TGCGCCAGCAGCTATCGGACAGCAAATTCACCCCTCCACTTT. It codes for CASSYRTANSPLHF.

This clone was picked up one time. This chain joins TRBV7-2 and TRBJ2-7; 9 positions match TRBD2. The CDR3 has 16 residues. Trimming removed 9 bases from V and 0 bases from J; junction bases left unmatched: 12. From germline, CDR1 is SGHTA and CDR2 FQGNSA. CDR3 residues: CASKRLAVGSSYEQYF. CDR3 nucleotide sequence: TGTGCCAGTAAAAGACTAGCGGTGGGAAGCTCCTACGAGCAGTACTTC.

The chain combines TRBV5-6 with TRBJ2-3; D gene unclear. CDR1 is SGHDT, CDR2 YYEEEE, per germline. The CDR3 is 13 residues long. V dropped 5 bases and J dropped 0 bases, with 7 bases sitting between them. CDR3 sequence reads: CASSSSSTDTQYF. The CDR3 DNA follows: TGTGCCAGCAGTTCGTCTAGCACAGATACGCAGTATTTT. The complete variable domain, with remaining parts taken from reference TRBV5-6 and TRBJ2-3, reads DAGVTQSPTHLIKTRGQQVTLRCSPKSGHDTVSWYQQALGQGPQFIFQYYEEEERQRGNFPDRFSGHQFPNYSSELNVNALLLGDSALYLCASSSSSTDTQYFGPGTRLTVL.

The V gene is TRBV20-1, the J gene TRBJ1-1; 8 bases are shared with TRBD1. V dropped 6 bases and J dropped 6; count of bases not matched to a gene: 3. Germline CDR1 reads DFQATT; CDR2 reads SNEGSKA (reference sequence). This CDR3 contains 11 residues. The CDR3 protein is CSADRGAEAFF. The CDR3 region has the DNA TGCAGTGCCGACAGGGGCGCTGAAGCTTTCTTT.

V is TRBV19 and J is TRBJ2-2; unclear D gene. Trimming shortened V by 3 bases and J by 7 bases, and 6 bases separated the two germline ends. In germline, CDR1 is LNHDA, CDR2 SQIVND (reference sequence). This CDR3 is 12 amino acids long. CDR3 sequence: CASSMQHGELFF. In DNA form, the CDR3 reads TGTGCCAGTAGTATGCAACACGGGGAGCTGTTTTTT.

CDR3 in DNA: TGTGCCACCAGCAGAGGTCCAGCTAGCGCCATGGAGACCCAGTACTTC. Translating it yields CATSRGPASAMETQYF. This rearrangement joins TRBV15 to TRBJ2-5, with D possibly matching TRBD2 (6 bases). CDR1 and CDR2 from the germline V gene are LNHNV and YYDKDF (reference sequence). The CDR3 extends over 16 amino acids. V lost 1 base and J lost 5, with 17 bases in between.

The chain links TRBV18 to TRBJ1-2; 7 bases match TRBD1. Trimming at V came to 3 bases and at J to 2 bases, leaving 9 bases not matched to a gene. From germline, CDR1 is KGHSH and CDR2 LQKENI. The CDR3 contains 16 residues. This chain's CDR3 is CASSPARGISNYGYTF. Written as DNA, the CDR3 is TGTGCCAGCTCACCCGCCAGGGGGATTTCCAACTATGGCTACACCTTC.

V usage is TRBV7-9 and J usage is TRBJ2-2; 8 nucleotides line up with TRBD1. Germline lookup yields CDR1 SEHNR and CDR2 FQNEAQ (reference sequence). With 3 bases clipped from V and 1 base from J, the junction kept 4 bases outside the gene matches. This CDR3 has 16 residues. CDR3 loop: CASSFGQGRNTGELFF. The CDR3 nucleotides are TGTGCCAGCAGCTTCGGACAGGGCCGGAACACCGGGGAGCTGTTTTTT.